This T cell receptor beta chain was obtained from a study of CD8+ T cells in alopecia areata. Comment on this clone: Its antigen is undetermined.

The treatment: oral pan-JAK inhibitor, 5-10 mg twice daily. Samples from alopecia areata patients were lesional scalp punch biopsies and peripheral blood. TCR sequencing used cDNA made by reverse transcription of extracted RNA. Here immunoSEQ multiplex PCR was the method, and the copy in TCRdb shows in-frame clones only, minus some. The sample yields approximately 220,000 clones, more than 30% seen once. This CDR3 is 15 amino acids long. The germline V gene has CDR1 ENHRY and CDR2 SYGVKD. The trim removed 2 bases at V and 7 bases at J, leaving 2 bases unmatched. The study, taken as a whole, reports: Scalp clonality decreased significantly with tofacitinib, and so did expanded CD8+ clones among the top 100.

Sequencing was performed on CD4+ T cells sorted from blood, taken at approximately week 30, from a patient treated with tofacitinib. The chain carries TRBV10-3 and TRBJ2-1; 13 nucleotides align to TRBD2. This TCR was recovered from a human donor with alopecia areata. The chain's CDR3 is CAISERLAGGNEQFF. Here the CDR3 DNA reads TGTGCCATCAGTGAGCGACTAGCGGGAGGAAATGAGCAGTTCTTC.